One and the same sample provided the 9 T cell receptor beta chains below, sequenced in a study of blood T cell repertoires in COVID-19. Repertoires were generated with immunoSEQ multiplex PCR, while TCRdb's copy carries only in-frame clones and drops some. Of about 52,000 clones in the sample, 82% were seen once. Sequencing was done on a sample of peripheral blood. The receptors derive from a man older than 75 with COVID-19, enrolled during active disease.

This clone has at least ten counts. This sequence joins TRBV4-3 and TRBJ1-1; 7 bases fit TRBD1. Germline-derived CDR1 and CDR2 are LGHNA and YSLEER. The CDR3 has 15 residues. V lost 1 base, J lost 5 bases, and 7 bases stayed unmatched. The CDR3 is CASSQVRAGGTEAFF. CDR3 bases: TGCGCCAGCAGCCAAGTTCGAGCAGGGGGGACTGAAGCTTTCTTT.

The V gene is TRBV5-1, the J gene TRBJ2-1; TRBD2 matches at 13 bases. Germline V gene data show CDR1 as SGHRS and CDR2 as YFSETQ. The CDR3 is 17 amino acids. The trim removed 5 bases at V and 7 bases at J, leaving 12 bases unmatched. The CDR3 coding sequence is TGCGCCAGCAGTCCTCGGACTAGCGGGAGTTCTTGGAATGAGCAGTTCTTC. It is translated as CASSPRTSGSSWNEQFF.

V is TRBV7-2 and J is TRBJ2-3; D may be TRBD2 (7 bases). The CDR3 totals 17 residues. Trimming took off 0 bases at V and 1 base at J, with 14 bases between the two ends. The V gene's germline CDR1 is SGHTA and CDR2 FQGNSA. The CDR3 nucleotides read TGTGCCAGCAGCTTAGCGCTTGGGAGGGGGGGCACAGATACGCAGTATTTT. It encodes CASSLALGRGGTDTQYF.

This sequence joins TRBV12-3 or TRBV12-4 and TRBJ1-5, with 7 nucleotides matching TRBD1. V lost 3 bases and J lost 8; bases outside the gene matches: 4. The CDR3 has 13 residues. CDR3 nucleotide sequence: TGTGCCAGCAGTTTTGACAGGGAAAAGCCCCAGCATTTT. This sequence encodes CASSFDREKPQHF.

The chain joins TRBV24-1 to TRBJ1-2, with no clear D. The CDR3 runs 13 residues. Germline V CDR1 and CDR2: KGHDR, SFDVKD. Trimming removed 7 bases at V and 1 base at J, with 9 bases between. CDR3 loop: CATREGNNYGYTF. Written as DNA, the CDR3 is TGTGCCACCAGAGAGGGTAATAACTATGGCTACACCTTC.

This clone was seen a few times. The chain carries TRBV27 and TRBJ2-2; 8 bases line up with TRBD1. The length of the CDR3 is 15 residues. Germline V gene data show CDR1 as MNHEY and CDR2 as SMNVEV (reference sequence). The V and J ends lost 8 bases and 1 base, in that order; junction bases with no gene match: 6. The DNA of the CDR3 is TGTGCCAGCGGTCTGACAGGGGTGAACACCGGGGAGCTGTTTTTT. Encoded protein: CASGLTGVNTGELFF.

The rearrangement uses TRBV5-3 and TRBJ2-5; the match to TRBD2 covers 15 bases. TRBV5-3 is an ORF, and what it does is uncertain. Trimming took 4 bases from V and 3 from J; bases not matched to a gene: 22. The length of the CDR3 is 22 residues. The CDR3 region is CARSPRWGVKGLAGGRKETQYF. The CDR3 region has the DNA TGTGCCAGAAGCCCCCGATGGGGGGTCAAGGGACTAGCGGGGGGCAGGAAAGAGACCCAGTACTTC.

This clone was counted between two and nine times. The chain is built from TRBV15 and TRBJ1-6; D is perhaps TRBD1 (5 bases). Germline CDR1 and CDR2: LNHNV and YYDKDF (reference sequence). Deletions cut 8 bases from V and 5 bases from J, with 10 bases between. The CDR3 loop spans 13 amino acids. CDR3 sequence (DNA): TGTGCCACCTCGGACATGGATAATTCACCCCTCCACTTT. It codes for CATSDMDNSPLHF.

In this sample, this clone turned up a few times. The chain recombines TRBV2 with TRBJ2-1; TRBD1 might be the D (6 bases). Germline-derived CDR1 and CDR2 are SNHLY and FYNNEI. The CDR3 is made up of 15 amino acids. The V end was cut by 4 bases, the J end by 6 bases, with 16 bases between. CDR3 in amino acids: CASSVTGSRGNEQFF. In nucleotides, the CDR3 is TGTGCCAGCAGTGTAACAGGGTCCCGCGGCAATGAGCAGTTCTTC.